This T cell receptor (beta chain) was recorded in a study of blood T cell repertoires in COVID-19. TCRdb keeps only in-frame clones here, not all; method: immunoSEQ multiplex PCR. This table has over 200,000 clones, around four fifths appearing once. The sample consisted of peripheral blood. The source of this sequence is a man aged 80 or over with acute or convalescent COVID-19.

The CDR3 DNA sequence: TGTGCCAGCAGCCCCTCGGGACAGAACTCCTACGAGCAGTACTTC. It specifies CASSPSGQNSYEQYF. V and J are TRBV7-3 and TRBJ2-7; 7 nucleotides match TRBD1. CDR1 is SGHTA and CDR2 is FQGTGA in the germline V gene. V lost 5 bases and J lost 0; bases outside the gene matches: 7. This CDR3 region has 15 residues.